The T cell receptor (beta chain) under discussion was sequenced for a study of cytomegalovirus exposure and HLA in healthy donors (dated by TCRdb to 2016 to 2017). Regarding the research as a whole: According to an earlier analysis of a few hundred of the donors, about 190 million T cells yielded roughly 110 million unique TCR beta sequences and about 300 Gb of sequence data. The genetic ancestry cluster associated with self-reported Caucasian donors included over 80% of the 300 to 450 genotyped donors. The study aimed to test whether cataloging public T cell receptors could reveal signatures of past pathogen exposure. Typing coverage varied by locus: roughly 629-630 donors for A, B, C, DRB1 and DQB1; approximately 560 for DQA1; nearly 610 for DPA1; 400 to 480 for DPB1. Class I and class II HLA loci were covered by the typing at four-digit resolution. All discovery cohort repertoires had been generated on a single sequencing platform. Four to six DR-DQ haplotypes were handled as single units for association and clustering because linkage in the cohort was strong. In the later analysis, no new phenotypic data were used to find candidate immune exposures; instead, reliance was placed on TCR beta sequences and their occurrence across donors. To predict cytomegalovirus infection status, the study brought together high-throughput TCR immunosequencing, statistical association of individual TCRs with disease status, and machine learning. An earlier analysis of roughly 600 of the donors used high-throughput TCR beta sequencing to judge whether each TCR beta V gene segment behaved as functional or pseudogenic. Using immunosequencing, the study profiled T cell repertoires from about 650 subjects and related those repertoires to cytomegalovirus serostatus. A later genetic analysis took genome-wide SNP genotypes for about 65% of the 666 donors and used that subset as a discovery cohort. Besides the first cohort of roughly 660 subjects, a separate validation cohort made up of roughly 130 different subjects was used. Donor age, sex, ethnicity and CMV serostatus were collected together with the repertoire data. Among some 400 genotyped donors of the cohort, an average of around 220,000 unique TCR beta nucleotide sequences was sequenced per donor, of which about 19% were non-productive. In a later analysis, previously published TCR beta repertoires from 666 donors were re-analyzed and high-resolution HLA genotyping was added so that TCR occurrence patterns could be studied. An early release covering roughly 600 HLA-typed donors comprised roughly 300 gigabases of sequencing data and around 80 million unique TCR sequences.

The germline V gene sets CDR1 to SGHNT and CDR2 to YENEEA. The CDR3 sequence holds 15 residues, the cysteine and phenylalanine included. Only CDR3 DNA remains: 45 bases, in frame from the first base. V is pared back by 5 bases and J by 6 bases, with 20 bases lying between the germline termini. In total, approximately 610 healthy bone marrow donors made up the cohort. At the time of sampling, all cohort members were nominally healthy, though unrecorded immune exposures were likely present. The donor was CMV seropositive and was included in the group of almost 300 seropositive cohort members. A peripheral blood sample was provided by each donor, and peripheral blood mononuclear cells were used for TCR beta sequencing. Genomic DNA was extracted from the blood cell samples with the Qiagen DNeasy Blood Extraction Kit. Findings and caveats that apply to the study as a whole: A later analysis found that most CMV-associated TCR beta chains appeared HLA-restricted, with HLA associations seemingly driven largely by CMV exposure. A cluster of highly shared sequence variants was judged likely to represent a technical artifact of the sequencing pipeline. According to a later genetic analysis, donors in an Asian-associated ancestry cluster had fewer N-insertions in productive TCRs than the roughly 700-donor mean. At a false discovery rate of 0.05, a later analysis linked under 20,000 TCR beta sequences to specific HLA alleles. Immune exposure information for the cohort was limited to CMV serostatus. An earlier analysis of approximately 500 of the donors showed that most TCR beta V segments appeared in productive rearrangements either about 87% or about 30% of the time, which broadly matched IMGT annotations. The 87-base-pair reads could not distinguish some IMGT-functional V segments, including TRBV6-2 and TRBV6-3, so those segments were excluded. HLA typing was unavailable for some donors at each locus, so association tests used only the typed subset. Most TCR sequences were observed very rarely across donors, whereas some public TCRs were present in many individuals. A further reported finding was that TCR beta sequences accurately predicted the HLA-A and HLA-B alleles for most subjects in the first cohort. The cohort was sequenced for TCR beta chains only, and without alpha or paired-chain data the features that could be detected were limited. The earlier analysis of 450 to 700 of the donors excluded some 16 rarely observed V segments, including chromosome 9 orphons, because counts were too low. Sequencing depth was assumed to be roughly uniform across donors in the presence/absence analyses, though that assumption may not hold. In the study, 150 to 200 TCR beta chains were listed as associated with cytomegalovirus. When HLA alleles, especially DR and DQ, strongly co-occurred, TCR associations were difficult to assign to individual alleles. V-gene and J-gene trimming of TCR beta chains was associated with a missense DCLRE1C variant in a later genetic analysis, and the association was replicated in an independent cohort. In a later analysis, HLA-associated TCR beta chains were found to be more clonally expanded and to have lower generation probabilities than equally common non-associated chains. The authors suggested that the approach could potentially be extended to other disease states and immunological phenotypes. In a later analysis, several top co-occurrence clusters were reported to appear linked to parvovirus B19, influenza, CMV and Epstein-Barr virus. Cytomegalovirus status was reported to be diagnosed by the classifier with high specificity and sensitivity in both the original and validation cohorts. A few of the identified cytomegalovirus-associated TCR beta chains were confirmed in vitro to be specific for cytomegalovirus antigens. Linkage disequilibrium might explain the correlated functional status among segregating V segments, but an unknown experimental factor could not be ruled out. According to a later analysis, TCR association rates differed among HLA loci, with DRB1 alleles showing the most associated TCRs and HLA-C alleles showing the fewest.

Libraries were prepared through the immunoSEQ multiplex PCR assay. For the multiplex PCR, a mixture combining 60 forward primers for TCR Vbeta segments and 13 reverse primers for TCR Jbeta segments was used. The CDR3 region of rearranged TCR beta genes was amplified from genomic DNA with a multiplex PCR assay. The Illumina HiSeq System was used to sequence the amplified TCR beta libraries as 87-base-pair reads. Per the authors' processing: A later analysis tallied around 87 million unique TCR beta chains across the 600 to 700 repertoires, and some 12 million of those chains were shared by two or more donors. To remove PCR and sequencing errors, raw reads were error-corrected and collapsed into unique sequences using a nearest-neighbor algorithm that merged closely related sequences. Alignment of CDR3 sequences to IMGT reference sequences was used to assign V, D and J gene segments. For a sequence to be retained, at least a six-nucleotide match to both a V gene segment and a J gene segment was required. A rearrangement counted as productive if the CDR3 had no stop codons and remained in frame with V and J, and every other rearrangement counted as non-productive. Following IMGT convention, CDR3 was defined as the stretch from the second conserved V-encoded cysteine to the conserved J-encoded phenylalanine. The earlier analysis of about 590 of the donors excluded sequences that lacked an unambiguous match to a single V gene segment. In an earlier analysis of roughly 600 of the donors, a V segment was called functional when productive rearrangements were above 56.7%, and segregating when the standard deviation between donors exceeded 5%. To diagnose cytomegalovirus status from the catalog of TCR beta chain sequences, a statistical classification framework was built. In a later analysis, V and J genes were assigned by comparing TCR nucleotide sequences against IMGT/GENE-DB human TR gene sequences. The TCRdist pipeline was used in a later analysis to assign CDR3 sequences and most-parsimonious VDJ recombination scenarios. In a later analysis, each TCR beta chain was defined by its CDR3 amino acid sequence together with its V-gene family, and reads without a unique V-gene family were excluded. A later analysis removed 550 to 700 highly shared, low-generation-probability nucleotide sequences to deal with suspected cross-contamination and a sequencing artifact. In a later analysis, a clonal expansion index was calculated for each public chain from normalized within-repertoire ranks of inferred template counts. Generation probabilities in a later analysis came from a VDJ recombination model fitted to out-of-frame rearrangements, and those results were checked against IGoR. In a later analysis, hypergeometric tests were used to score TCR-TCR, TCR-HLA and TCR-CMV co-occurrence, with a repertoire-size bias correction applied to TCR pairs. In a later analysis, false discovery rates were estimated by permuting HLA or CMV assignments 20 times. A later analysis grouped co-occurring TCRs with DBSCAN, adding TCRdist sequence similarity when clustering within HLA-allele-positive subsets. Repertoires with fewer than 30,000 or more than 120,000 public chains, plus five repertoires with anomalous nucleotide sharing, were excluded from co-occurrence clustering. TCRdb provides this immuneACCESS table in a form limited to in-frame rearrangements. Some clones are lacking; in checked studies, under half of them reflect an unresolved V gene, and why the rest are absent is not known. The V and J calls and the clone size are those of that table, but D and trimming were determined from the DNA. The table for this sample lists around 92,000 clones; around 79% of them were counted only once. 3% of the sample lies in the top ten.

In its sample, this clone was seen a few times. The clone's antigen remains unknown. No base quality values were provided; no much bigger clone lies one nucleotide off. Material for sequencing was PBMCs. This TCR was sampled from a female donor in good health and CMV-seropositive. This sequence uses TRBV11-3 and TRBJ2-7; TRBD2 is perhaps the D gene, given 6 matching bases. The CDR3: CASSGSGSARIEQYF. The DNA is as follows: TGTGCCAGCAGCGGTAGCGGAAGCGCTCGTATCGAGCAGTACTTC.